This paragraph covers one T cell receptor (beta chain) sequence. As yet, its antigen is unknown. The CDR3 totals 12 residues. Germline CDR1 is SGHRS and CDR2 is YFSETQ. V dropped 1 base and J dropped 13; count of bases not matched to a gene: 4. These data belong to a study of T-cell memory formation after mild COVID-19. The study's findings and limits: CD4+ bias marked clones expanding day 15 to 37, unlike balanced contracting clones. There were some responding clones in pre-infection memory, which suggested that cross-reactive memory had joined. CD4+ contracting clones were mainly CM and EM; CD8+ ones, EMRA.

5'RACE primed from the constant segment yielded TCR alpha and TCR beta cDNA libraries bearing sample barcodes and UMIs. Each CDR3 protein gets one entry after TCRdb re-called the 5' RACE reads with MiXCR. The sample carries 350,000 to 450,000 distinct CDR3 sequences, 20% recorded once. The TCR was taken from an adult woman who had mild COVID-19 (a few samples of this study predate the infection). Cell type and time point are not known. The sequencing sample was made of PBMCs or a T cell subset sorted from them (not recorded which). This chain joins TRBV5-1 and TRBJ1-2; TRBD1 matches 10 bases. The CDR3, as DNA: TGCGCCAGCAGCTTGCGACAGGGGGCCTTCACCTTC. It translates to CASSLRQGAFTF.